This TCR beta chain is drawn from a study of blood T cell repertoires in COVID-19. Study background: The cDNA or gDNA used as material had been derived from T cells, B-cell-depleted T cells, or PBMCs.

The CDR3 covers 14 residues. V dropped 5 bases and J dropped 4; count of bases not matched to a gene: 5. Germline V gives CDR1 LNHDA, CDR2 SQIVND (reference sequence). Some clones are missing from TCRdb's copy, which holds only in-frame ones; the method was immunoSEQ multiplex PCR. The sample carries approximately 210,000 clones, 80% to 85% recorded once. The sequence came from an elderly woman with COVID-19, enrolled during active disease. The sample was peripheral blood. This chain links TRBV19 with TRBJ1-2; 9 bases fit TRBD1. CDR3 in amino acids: CASSAGTGFYGYTF. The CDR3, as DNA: TGTGCCAGTAGTGCCGGGACAGGGTTCTATGGCTACACCTTC.